The 4 T cell receptor beta chains below all came from one sample that was sequenced in a study of PD-L1 blockade in urothelial cancer (dated by TCRdb to the late 2010s). What this sample's time point label stands for: peripheral blood 6 weeks after treatment start. The library was generated by the immunoSEQ multiplex PCR assay. Entries here come from immuneACCESS through TCRdb and include only in-frame sequences with V and J called. Some clones fail to appear in such tables; in the studies checked, an unresolved V gene covers under half of the shortfall, and the cause of the remainder is unknown. In all, the sample holds more than 45,000 clones, and about 86% of those were seen once. Of the sample, less than 11% is held by the ten largest clones. The input for sequencing was PBMCs, taken around atezolizumab (anti-PD-L1) treatment. These receptors all stem from a man aged 55-75 years with urothelial cancer.

The rearrangement links TRBV6-4 to TRBJ2-7; possibly TRBD2 for D (5 bases). The CDR3 extends over 14 amino acids. Germline CDR1 and CDR2: MRHNA and SNTAGT. Trimming left V 4 bases short and J 2 bases short, with 12 bases between. As DNA, the CDR3 is TGTGCCAGCAGTGCGGGGTTCGGGCCCTACGAGCAGTACTTC. It encodes CASSAGFGPYEQYF.

The J gene is TRBJ2-2, the V gene TRBV9; 9 bases align to TRBD2. The CDR3 contains 16 residues. Germline V gene sequence: CDR1 SGDLS, CDR2 YYNGEE. The V gene end was trimmed by 1 base and the J gene end by 4 bases; junction bases not matched to a gene: 5. For the CDR3, the DNA is TGTGCCAGCAGCGTATTGGCTAGCGGGGCCACCGGGGAGCTGTTTTTT. Protein sequence: CASSVLASGATGELFF.

Only one count was recorded for this clone. V usage is TRBV30 and J usage is TRBJ1-6, with 7 bases fitting TRBD1. The germline gives CDR1 GTSNPN, CDR2 SVGIG (reference sequence). This CDR3 comprises 12 residues. V dropped 5 bases and J dropped 6; count of bases not matched to a gene: 1. This CDR3 is CAWGDSNSPLHF. Written as DNA, the CDR3 is TGTGCCTGGGGGGACAGTAATTCACCCCTCCACTTT.

The rearrangement uses TRBV7-9 and TRBJ1-1, with TRBD1 identical over 7 bases. Trimming at V came to 1 base and at J to 5 bases, leaving 7 bases not matched to a gene. Germline V gene lookup returns CDR1 SEHNR and CDR2 FQNEAQ (reference sequence). The CDR3 sequence is 15 residues long. CDR3 in DNA: TGTGCCAGCAGCTTAGTACAGGGGAAGAAAACTGAAGCTTTCTTT. Protein product: CASSLVQGKKTEAFF. The full variable domain, in which reference TRBV7-9 and TRBJ1-1 provide the parts outside the CDR3, is DTGVSQNPRHKITKRGQNVTFRCDPISEHNRLYWYRQTLGQGPEFLTYFQNEAQLEKSRLLSDRFSAERPKGSFSTLEIQRTEQGDSAMYLCASSLVQGKKTEAFFGQGTRLTVV.